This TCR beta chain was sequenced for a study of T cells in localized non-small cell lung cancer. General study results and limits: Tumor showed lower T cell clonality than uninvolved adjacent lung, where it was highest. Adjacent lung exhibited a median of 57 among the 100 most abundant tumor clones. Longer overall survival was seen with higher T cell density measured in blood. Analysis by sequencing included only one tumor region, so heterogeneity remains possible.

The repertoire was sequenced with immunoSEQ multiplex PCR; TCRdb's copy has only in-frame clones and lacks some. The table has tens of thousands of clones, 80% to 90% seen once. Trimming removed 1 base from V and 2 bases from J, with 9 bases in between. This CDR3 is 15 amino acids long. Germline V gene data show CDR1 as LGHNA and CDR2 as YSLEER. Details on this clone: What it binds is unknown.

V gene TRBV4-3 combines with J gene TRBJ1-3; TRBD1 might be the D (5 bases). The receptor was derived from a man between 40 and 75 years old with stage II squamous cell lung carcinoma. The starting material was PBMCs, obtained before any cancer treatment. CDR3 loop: CASSQGRGTGNTIYF. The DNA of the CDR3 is TGCGCCAGCAGCCAAGGGAGGGGAACTGGAAACACCATATATTTT.